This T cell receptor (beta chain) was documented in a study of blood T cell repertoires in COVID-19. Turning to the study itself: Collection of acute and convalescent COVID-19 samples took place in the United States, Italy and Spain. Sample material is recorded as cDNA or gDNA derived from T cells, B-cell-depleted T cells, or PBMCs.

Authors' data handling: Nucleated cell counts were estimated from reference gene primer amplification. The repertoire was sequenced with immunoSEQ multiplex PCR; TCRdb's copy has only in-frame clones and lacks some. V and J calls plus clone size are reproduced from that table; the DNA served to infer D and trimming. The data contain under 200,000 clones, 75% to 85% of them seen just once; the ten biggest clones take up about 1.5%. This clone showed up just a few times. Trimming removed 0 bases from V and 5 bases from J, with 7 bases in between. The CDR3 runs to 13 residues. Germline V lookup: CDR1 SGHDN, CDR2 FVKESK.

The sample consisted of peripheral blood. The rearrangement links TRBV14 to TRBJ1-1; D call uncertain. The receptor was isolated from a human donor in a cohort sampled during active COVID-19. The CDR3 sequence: CASSQDAVTEAFF. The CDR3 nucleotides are TGTGCCAGCAGCCAAGATGCGGTTACTGAAGCTTTCTTT.